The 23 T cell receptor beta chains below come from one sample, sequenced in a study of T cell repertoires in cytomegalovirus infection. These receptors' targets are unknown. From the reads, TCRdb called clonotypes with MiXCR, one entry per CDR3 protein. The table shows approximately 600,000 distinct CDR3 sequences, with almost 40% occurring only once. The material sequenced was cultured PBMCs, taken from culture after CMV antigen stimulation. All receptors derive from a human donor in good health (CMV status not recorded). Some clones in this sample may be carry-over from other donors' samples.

CDR3 coding DNA: TGCAGTGCTAGAAGGTGGGGCAGGGGGCCCGGAGAGCAGTACTTC. This gives the protein CSARRWGRGPGEQYF. This rearrangement joins TRBV20-1 to TRBJ2-7; 8 bases line up with TRBD1. V was clipped by 2 bases and J by 7 bases; unmatched bases: 13. CDR3 size: 15 residues. Germline lookup yields CDR1 DFQATT and CDR2 SNEGSKA (reference sequence).

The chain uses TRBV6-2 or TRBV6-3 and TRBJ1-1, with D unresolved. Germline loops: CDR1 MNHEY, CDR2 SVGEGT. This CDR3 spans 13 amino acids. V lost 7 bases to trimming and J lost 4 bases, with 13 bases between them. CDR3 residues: CASTQEGATEAFF. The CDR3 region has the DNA TGTGCCAGCACCCAGGAGGGTGCCACTGAAGCTTTCTTT.

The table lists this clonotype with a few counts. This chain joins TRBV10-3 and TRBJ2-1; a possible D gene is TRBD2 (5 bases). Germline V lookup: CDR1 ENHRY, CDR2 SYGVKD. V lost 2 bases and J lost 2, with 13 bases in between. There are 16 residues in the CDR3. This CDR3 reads CAISEPPGIAYNEQFF. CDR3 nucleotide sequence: TGTGCCATCAGTGAGCCCCCGGGGATTGCCTACAATGAGCAGTTCTTC.

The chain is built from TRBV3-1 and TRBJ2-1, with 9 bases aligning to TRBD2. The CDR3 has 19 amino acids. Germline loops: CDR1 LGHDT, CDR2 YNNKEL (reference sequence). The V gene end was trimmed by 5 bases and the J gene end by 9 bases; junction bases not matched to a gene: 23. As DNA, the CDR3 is TGTGCCAGCAGCTTAACCGGGACTAGCTCCCCTCTCCGTGGCGCTGAGCAGTTCTTC. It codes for CASSLTGTSSPLRGAEQFF.

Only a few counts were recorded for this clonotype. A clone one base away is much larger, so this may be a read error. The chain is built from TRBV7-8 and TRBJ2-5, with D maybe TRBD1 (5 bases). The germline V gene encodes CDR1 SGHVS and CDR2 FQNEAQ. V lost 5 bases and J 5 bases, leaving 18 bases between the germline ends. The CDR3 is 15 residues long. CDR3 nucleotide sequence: TGTGCCAGCAGCCAAAGAGAACAGGAGACGGAGACCCAGTACTTC. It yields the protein CASSQREQETETQYF.

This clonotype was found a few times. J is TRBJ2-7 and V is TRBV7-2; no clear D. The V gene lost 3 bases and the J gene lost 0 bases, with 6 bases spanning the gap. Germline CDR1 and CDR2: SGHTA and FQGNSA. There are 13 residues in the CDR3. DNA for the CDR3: TGTGCCAGCAGCTTTGCTTCCTCCTACGAGCAGTACTTC. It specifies CASSFASSYEQYF.

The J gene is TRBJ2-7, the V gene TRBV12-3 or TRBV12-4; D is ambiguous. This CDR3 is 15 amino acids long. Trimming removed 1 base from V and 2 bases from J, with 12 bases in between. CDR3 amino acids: CASSLGSEYPYEQYF. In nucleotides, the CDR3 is TGTGCCAGCAGTTTAGGTTCAGAGTACCCCTACGAGCAGTACTTC.

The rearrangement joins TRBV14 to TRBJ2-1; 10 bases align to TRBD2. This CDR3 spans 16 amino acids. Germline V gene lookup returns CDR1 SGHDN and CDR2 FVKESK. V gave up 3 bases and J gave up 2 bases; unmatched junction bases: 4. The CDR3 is CASSHGLADTYNEQFF. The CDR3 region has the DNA TGTGCCAGCAGCCACGGACTAGCGGACACCTACAATGAGCAGTTCTTC.

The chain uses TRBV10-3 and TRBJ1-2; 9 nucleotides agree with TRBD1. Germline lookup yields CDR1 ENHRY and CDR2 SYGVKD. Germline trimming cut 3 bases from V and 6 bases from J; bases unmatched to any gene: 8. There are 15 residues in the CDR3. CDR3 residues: CAISESGTGWDGYTF. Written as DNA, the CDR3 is TGTGCCATCAGTGAATCCGGGACAGGGTGGGATGGCTACACCTTC.

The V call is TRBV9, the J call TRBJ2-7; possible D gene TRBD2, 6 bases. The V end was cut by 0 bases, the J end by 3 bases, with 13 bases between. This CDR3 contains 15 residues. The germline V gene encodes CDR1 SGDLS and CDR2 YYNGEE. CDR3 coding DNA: TGTGCCAGCAGCGTAGGACGGGAGTATCTCTACGAGCAGTACTTC. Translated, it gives CASSVGREYLYEQYF.

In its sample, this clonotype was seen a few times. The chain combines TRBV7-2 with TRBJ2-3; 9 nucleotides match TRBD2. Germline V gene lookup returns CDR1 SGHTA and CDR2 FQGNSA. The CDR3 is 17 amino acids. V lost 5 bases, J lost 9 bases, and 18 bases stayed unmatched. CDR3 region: CASSPVGSSGSSGTQYF. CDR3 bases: TGTGCCAGCAGCCCCGTAGGAAGTAGCGGGAGTTCTGGGACGCAGTATTTT.

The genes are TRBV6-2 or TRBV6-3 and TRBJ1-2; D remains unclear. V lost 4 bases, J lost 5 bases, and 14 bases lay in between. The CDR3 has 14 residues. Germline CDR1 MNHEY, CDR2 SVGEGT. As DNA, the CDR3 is TGTGCCAGCAGTTCTGTGACAATGGAGTATGGCTACACCTTC. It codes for CASSSVTMEYGYTF.

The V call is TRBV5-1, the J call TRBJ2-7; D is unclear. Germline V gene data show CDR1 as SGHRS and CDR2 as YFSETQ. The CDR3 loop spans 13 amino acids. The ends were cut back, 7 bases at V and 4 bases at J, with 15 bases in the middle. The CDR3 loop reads CASAFGLGYEQYF. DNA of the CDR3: TGCGCCAGCGCGTTTGGGCTCGGTTACGAGCAGTACTTC.

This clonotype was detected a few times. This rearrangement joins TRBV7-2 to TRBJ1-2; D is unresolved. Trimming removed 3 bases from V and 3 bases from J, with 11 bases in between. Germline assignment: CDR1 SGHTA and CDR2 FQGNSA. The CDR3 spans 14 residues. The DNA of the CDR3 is TGTGCCAGCAGCTTTTCGACCCGGGACTATGGCTACACCTTC. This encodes CASSFSTRDYGYTF.

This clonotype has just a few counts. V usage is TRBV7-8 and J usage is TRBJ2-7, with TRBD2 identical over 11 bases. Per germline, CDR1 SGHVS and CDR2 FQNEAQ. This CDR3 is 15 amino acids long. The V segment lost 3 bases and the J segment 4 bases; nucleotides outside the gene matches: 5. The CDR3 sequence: CASSFGTSGLYEQYF. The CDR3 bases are TGTGCCAGCAGCTTCGGGACTAGCGGCCTTTACGAGCAGTACTTC.

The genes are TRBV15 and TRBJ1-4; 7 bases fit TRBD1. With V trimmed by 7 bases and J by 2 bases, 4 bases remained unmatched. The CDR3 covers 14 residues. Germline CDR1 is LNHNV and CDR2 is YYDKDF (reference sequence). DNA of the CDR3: TGTGCCACCACCCCGACAGGGACTAATGAAAAACTGTTTTTT. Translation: CATTPTGTNEKLFF.

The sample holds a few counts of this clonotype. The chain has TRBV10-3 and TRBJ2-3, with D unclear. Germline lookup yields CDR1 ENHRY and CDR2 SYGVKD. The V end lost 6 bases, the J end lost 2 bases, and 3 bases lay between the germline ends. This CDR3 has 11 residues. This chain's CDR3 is CAIRDTDTQYF. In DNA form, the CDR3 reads TGTGCCATCAGGGACACAGATACGCAGTATTTT.

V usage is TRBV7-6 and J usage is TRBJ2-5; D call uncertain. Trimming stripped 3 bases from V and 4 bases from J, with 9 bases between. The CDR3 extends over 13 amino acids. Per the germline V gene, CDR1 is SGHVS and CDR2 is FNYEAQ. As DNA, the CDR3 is TGTGCCAGCAGCTTCCCAGTGGGAGAGACCCAGTACTTC. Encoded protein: CASSFPVGETQYF.

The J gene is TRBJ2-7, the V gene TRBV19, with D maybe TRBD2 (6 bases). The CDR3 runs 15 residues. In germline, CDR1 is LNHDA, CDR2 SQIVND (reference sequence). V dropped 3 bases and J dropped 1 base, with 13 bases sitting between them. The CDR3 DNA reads TGTGCCAGTAGTATTACGACCGGGAGTTCCTACGAGCAGTACTTC. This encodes CASSITTGSSYEQYF.

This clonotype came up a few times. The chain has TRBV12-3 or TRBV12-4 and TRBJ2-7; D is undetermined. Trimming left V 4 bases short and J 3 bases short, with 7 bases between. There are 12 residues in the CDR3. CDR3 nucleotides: TGTGCCAGCAGTTCCCCCGACTACGAGCAGTACTTC. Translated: CASSSPDYEQYF.

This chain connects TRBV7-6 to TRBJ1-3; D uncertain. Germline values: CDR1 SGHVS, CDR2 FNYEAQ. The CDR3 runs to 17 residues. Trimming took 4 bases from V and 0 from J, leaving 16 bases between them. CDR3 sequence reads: CASSSNSAAFSGNTIYF. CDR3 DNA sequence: TGTGCCAGCAGCTCCAATTCGGCAGCGTTCTCTGGAAACACCATATATTTT.

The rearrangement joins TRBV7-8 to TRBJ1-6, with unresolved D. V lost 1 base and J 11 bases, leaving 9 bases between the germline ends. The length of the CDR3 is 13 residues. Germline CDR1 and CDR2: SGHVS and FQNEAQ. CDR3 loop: CASSLEQTTPLHF. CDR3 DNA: TGTGCCAGCAGCTTAGAGCAAACAACACCCCTCCACTTT.

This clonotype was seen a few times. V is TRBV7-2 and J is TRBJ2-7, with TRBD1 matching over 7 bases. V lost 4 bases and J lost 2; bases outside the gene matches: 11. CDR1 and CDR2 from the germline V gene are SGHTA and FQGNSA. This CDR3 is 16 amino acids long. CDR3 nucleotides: TGTGCCAGCAGCTCCCGAACTAGGGGGCTAGCCTACGAGCAGTACTTC. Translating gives CASSSRTRGLAYEQYF.